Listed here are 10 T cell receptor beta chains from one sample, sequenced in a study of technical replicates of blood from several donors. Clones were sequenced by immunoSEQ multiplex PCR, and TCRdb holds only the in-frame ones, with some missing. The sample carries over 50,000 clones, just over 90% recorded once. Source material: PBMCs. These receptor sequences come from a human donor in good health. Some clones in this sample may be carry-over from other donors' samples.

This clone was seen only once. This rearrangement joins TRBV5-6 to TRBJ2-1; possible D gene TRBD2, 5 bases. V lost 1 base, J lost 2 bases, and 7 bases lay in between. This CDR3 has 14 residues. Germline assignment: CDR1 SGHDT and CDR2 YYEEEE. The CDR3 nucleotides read TGTGCCAGCAGCTTGAGAGCGGCCTACAATGAGCAGTTCTTC. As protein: CASSLRAAYNEQFF.

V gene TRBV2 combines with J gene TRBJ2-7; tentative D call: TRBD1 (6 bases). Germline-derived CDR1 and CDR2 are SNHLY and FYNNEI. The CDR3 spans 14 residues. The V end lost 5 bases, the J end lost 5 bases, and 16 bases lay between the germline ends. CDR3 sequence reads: CASSLLQGSNEQYF. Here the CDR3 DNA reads TGTGCCAGCAGTCTGCTACAGGGATCAAACGAGCAGTACTTC.

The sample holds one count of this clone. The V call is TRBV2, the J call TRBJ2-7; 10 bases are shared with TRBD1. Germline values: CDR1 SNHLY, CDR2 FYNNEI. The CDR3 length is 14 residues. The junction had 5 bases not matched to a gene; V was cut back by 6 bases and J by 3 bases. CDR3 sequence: CASRTGGALYEQYF. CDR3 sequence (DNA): TGTGCCAGCAGGACAGGGGGCGCTCTCTACGAGCAGTACTTC.

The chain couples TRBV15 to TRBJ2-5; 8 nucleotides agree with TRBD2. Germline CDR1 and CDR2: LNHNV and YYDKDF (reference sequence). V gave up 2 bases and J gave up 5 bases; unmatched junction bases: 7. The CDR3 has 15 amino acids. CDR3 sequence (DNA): TGTGCCACCAGCAGACCACCAGCGGGAGTCGAGACCCAGTACTTC. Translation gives CATSRPPAGVETQYF.

The CDR3 nucleotides read TGTGCCTGGAGTCCGGGAACGGAGACCCAGTACTTC. Translated, it gives CAWSPGTETQYF. This sequence joins TRBV30 and TRBJ2-5; D may be TRBD2 (5 bases). CDR1 GTSNPN and CDR2 SVGIG come from the germline V gene (reference sequence). Deletions cut 2 bases from V and 5 bases from J, with 9 bases between. The CDR3 length is 12 residues.

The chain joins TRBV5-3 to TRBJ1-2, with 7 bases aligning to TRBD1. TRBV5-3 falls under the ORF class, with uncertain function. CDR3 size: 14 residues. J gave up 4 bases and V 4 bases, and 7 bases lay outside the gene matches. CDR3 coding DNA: TGTGCCAGAAGCCTACAGGGGAAAAGCTATGGCTACACCTTC. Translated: CARSLQGKSYGYTF.

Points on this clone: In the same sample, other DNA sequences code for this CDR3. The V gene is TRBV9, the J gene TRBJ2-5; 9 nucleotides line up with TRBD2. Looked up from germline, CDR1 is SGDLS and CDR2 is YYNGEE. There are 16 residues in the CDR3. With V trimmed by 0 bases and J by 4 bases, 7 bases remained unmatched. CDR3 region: CASSVAGAGGGETQYF. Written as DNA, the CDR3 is TGTGCCAGCAGCGTAGCTGGAGCGGGAGGAGGAGAGACCCAGTACTTC.

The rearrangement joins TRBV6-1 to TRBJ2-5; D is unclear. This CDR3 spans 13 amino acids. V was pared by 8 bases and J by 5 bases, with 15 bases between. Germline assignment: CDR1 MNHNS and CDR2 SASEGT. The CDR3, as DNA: TGTGCCAGCTCCAGGTTGAGTGGGGAGACCCAGTACTTC. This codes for CASSRLSGETQYF.

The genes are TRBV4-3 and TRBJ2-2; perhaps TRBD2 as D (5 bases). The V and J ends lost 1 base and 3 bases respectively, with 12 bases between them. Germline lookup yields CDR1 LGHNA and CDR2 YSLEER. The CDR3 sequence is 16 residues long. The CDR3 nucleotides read TGCGCCAGCAGCCAAGGGACTCGGGTAGACACCGGGGAGCTGTTTTTT. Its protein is CASSQGTRVDTGELFF.

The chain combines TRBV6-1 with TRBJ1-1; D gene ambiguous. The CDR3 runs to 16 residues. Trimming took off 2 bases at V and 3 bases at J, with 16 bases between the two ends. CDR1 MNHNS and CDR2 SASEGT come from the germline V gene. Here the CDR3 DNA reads TGTGCCAGCAGTGAAAGGACCTTAGACGGGGACACTGAAGCTTTCTTT. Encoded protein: CASSERTLDGDTEAFF.